This entry is about one T cell receptor (beta chain). This clone has only a few counts. Its antigen remains undetermined. Base-call qualities are not available, and no considerably larger clone is one nucleotide away. Each collaborating institution followed its own protocols to collect whole blood in K2EDTA tubes. For TCRbeta analysis, collaborators shipped samples in one of three forms: frozen whole blood, isolated PBMCs, or DNA extracted from either of those sample types. Per the germline V gene, LGHNA is the CDR1 and YSLEER is the CDR2. Germline trimming amounts to 5 bases on V and 1 base on J, with 5 as the count of junction bases outside the gene matches. Counted from cysteine to phenylalanine, this CDR3 has 16 amino acids. Left in the record is the CDR3 DNA by itself, 48 bases read in frame from the first base. The data are from a study of blood T cell repertoires in COVID-19 (dated by TCRdb to between 2020 and 2021). Regarding the study in general: Samples covering the acute and convalescent phases of COVID-19 were provided by collaborators in the United States, Italy and Spain. Nearly every sample came with metadata listing a de-identified subject ID, COVID-19 status, age in years and sex. The dataset comprised deeply sampled blood TCRbeta repertoires from subjects exposed to, actively infected with, or recovered from COVID-19. Where available, HLA class I and class II types were taken from metadata supplied by the sample provider and were not determined by assay-based typing. The material from the prospective study consisted of cDNA or gDNA derived from T cells, B-cell-depleted T cells, or PBMCs. The samples were drawn from the first 160 participants of the ongoing ImmuneRACE study and from 1,254 subjects provided by 6 global collaborators. The repertoires were made available in a free public database intended to serve as a resource for research on the immune response to SARS-CoV-2.

The research as a whole found: The quantity of clinical and demographic metadata differed by source and by participant and was supplied without curation.

TCRbeta CDR3 regions were amplified from genomic DNA by means of the immunoSEQ Assay, a bias-controlled multiplex PCR. From the authors' description of their analysis: The number of nucleated cells in each sample was estimated by amplification of reference gene primers within the assay. Sequence reads were collapsed and filtered to measure the absolute abundance of every unique TCRbeta CDR3 rearrangement. Productive Simpson clonality was computed per sample as the square root of Simpson's diversity index over productive rearrangements. Imported from immuneACCESS, the table was reduced by TCRdb to in-frame sequences with V and J called. These copies leave out some clones; in studies compared against another copy, an unresolved V gene accounts for under half, and the cause of the remainder is not known. V and J calls and clone size are as listed in that table; D and trimming were resolved from the DNA. The table for this sample lists roughly 40,000 clones; approximately 81% of them were counted only once. 25% to 35% of the sample lies in the top ten.

Sample: peripheral blood. The rearrangement combines TRBV4-3 with TRBJ2-6; the central 7 bases match TRBD1. The TCR originated in a man older than 75 with active or convalescent COVID-19. The DNA is as follows: TGCGCCAGCAGCAAGGGACAGCTTTCTGGGGCCAACGTCCTGACTTTC. It codes for CASSKGQLSGANVLTF.